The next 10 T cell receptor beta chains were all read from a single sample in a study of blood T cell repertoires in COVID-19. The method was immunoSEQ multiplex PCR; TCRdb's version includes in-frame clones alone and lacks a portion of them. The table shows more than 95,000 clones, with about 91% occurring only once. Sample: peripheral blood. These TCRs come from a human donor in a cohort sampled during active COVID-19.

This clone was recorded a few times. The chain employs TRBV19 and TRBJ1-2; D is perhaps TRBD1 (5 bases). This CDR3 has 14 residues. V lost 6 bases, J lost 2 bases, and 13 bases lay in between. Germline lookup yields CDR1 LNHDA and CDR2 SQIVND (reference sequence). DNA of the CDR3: TGTGCCAGTAGCTATACCACAGGAAACTATGGCTACACCTTC. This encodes CASSYTTGNYGYTF.

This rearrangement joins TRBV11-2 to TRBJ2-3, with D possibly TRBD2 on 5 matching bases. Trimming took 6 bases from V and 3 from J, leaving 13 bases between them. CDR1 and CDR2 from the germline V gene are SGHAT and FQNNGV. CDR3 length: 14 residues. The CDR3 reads CASRQTTATDTQYF. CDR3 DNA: TGTGCCAGCAGACAGACTACGGCAACAGATACGCAGTATTTT.

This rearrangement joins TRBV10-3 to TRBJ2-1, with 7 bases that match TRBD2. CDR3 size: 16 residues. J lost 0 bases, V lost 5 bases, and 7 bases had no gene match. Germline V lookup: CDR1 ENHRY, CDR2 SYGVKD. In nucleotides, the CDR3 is TGTGCCATCAGTCCGGGCGGGAGACGCTCCTACAATGAGCAGTTCTTC. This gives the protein CAISPGGRRSYNEQFF.

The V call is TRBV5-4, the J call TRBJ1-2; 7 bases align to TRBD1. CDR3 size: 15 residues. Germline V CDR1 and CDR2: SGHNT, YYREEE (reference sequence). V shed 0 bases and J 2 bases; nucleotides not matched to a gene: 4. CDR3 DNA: TGTGCCAGCAGCTTGGCCACAGGGGCCAACTATGGCTACACCTTC. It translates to CASSLATGANYGYTF.

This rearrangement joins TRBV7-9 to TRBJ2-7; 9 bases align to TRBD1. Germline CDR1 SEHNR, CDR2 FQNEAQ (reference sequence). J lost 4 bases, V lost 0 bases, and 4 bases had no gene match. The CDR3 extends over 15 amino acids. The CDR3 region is CASSLAGTGMYEQYF. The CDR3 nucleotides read TGTGCCAGCAGCTTAGCTGGGACAGGGATGTACGAGCAGTACTTC.

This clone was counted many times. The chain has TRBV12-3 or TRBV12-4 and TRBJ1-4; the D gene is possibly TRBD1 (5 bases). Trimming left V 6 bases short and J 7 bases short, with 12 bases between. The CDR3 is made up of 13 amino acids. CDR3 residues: CASSRDGGEKLFF. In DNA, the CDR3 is TGTGCCAGCAGCCGGGACGGGGGTGAAAAACTGTTTTTT.

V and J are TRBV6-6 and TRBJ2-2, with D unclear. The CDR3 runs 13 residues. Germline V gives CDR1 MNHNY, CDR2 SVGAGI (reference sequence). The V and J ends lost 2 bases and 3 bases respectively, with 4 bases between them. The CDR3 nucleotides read TGTGCCAGCAGTTACATCGACACCGGGGAGCTGTTTTTT. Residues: CASSYIDTGELFF.

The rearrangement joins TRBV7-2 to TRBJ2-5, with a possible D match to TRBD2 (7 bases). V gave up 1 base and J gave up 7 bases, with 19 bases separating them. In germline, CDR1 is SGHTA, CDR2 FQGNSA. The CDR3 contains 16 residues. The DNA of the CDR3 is TGTGCCAGCAGCTTAGGCCCCCAAGGGGGGGCGCTGACCCAGTACTTC. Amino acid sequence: CASSLGPQGGALTQYF.

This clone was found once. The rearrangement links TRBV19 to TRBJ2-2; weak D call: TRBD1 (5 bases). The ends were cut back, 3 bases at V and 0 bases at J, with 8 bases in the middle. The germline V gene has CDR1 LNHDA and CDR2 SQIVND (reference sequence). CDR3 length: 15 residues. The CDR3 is CASSMGRANTGELFF. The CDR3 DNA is TGTGCCAGTAGTATGGGCAGGGCGAACACCGGGGAGCTGTTTTTT.

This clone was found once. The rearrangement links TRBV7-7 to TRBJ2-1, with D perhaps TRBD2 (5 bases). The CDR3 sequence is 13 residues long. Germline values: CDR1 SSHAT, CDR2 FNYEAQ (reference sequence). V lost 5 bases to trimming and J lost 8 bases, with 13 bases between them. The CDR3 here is CASSRGPADEQFF. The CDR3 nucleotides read TGTGCCAGCAGCCGAGGGCCCGCCGATGAGCAGTTCTTC.